Listed here is a single TCR beta chain. The source of the sample is a study of blood T cell repertoires in COVID-19. Method: immunoSEQ multiplex PCR; TCRdb's copy keeps in-frame clones and lacks some. This sample has tens of thousands of clones, with more than 85% found just once. Losses at the gene ends were 5 bases for V and 5 bases for J; bases not matched to a gene: 7. This CDR3 spans 15 amino acids. The germline V gene has CDR1 SEHNR and CDR2 FQNEAQ (reference sequence). This receptor was obtained from a man older than 75 in a cohort sampled during active COVID-19. The gene calls are TRBV7-9 and TRBJ2-1; TRBD2 agrees at 9 bases. Material: peripheral blood. The CDR3, as DNA: TGTGCCAGCAGCCCAGGGGTAGCGGGGGACAATGAGCAGTTCTTC. Residues: CASSPGVAGDNEQFF.